A selection of T cell receptor beta chains follows, all from one sample in a study of T-cell reconstitution after alpha-beta-depleted transplantation in children. TCRdb processed the PCR reads anew with MiXCR; each CDR3 protein has one entry. The sample contains hundreds of thousands of distinct CDR3 sequences, 16% of which appear only once. Sequenced material: PBMCs, mostly from graft donor cells, taken 360 days after TCRalphabeta/CD19-depleted stem cell transplant. The source of these receptors is a boy less than two years old who had a stem cell transplant for Wiskott-Aldrich syndrome, so the T cells may come from the graft donor. Both conserved end residues are part of each CDR3. Each record gives: J gene, V gene, D gene, clone size, CDR3 protein, CDR3 DNA. A D gene is named only where the DNA matches it firmly. Clone size, where shown, is once, few, many, or a class for clones that have expanded.

TRBJ1-2,TRBV28,NA,NA,CASRTIQGYGYTF,TGTGCCAGCAGGACCATACAGGGATATGGCTACACCTTC
TRBJ2-1,TRBV3-1,TRBD2,NA,CACALAGVNNEQFF,TGTGCCTGTGCCCTAGCGGGAGTTAACAATGAGCAGTTCTTC
TRBJ2-2,TRBV12-3/TRBV12-4,TRBD1,NA,CASSLPDRGGTGELFF,TGTGCCAGCAGTTTACCCGACAGGGGTGGTACCGGGGAGCTGTTTTTT
TRBJ1-2,TRBV3-1,NA,NA,CASTWGTRPSNYGYTF,TGTGCCAGCACCTGGGGCACACGACCTTCTAACTATGGCTACACCTTC
TRBJ2-3,TRBV20-1,TRBD2,few,CSATRTSGSADTQYF,TGCAGTGCTACCCGGACTAGCGGGAGCGCAGATACGCAGTATTTT
TRBJ2-4,TRBV5-5,TRBD1,NA,CASSRTGQKNIQYF,TGTGCCAGCAGTCGGACGGGACAGAAAAACATTCAGTACTTC
TRBJ2-3,TRBV12-3/TRBV12-4,NA,NA,CASSLGSSRTDTQYF,TGTGCCAGCAGCCTAGGGAGTTCCCGCACAGATACGCAGTATTTT
TRBJ2-1,TRBV2,TRBD1,NA,CASGRVGQRPSEQFF,TGTGCCAGCGGGCGGGTGGGACAGAGACCTTCTGAGCAGTTCTTC
TRBJ2-1,TRBV24-1,NA,few,CATVGVYNEQFF,TGTGCCACCGTTGGGGTTTACAATGAGCAGTTCTTC
TRBJ2-5,TRBV12-3/TRBV12-4,NA,NA,CASSLQVRETQYF,TGTGCCAGCAGTCTCCAGGTGCGAGAGACCCAGTACTTC
TRBJ2-6,TRBV4-1,NA,NA,CASSQDRDTFSGANVLTF,TGCGCCAGCAGCCAAGATCGGGACACGTTCTCTGGGGCCAACGTCCTGACTTTC
TRBJ2-7,TRBV12-3/TRBV12-4,NA,few,CASSILRAPESEQYF,TGTGCCAGCAGTATCCTGCGGGCCCCTGAGAGCGAGCAGTACTTC
TRBJ2-2,TRBV5-1,NA,few,CASTTGQGNTGELFF,TGCGCCAGCACCACTGGGCAGGGGAACACCGGGGAGCTGTTTTTT
TRBJ2-7,TRBV20-1,TRBD2,few,CSAPGLASYEQYF,TGCAGTGCCCCGGGACTAGCGAGTTACGAGCAGTACTTC
TRBJ2-5,TRBV20-1,NA,NA,CSGGGRVKTQYF,TGCAGTGGAGGCGGGCGGGTAAAGACCCAGTACTTC
TRBJ2-2,TRBV27,NA,NA,CASSYGIPISNTGELFF,TGTGCCAGCAGTTACGGCATACCCATCTCGAACACCGGGGAGCTGTTTTTT
TRBJ1-1,TRBV20-1,NA,few,CNTRRLNTEAFF,TGCAATACTCGACGGCTGAACACTGAAGCTTTCTTT